The subject of this entry is one TCR beta chain. These data originate in a study of blood T cell repertoires in COVID-19. Study summary: COVID-19 samples collected from the United States, Italy and Spain covered acute and convalescent phases. Sample material is recorded as cDNA or gDNA derived from T cells, B-cell-depleted T cells, or PBMCs.

Trimming took 3 bases from V and 2 from J, leaving 7 bases between them. The CDR3 is made up of 13 amino acids. The germline CDR1 and CDR2 sequences are SGHKS and YYEKEE (reference sequence). Per the original methods: Reference gene primer amplification gave nucleated cell count estimates. Using immunoSEQ multiplex PCR, the repertoire was profiled, and TCRdb retains in-frame clones only, with some absent. The V and J calls and clone size come from that table; D and trimming were worked out from the DNA. The sample yields about 190,000 clones, nearly 90% seen once. The chain carries TRBV5-5 and TRBJ2-3, with D hard to call. This clonotype was sampled from a woman in her 40s who had recovered from COVID-19. Input material: peripheral blood. CDR3 region: CASSSSFTDTQYF. Here the CDR3 DNA reads TGTGCCAGCAGCTCGTCGTTCACAGATACGCAGTATTTT.